The sequence of this T cell receptor (beta chain) was determined in a study of blood T cell repertoires in COVID-19. Study-wide context: Spain, Italy and the United States supplied samples that represented acute and convalescent COVID-19.

How the authors handled the data: From reference gene primer amplification, estimates of nucleated cell counts were derived. The method was immunoSEQ multiplex PCR; TCRdb's version includes in-frame clones alone and lacks a portion of them. V, J and clone size derive from that table, while D and trimming were established from the DNA sequence. The table includes more than 200,000 clones, about 90% detected once. Participants were aged roughly 18 to 89 years, lived in 25 or so US areas, and enrolled virtually. Each participant's cohort was designated according to participant-reported clinical history. Trimming cost V 4 bases and J 1 base, with 13 bases left between them. Germline lookup yields CDR1 ENHRY and CDR2 SYGVKD. This CDR3 is 15 amino acids long. This clone has just one count.

What was sequenced was PBMCs or T cells enriched from blood (not recorded which). The receptor comes from a woman aged 30 to 39 with acute COVID-19. The chain recombines TRBV10-3 with TRBJ1-1; D might be TRBD1 (5 bases). CDR3 region: CAISGFGGRNTEAFF. CDR3 nucleotides: TGTGCCATCAGTGGCTTCGGGGGACGGAACACTGAAGCTTTCTTT.